Here is one TCR beta chain with its context. What it binds is not known. This sample is part of a study of early T cells in non-severe SARS-CoV-2 infection. Study summary: Bulk RNA isolated from unsorted whole blood underwent sequencing; chains were not paired. Study outcomes and limitations: Comparison of clonotypes with VDJdb favored anti-spike CD8 responses while missing private and CD4 specificities.

Each cDNA molecule carried a unique molecular identifier. TCRdb ran MiXCR on the 5' RACE reads and lists one entry per CDR3 protein. The sample lists around 83,000 distinct CDR3 sequences; about 10% were seen once. This sequence originates from an adult who was a healthcare worker with PCR-confirmed SARS-CoV-2 infection or an uninfected control (not recorded which). This specimen was whole blood, taken at baseline.

The CDR3 nucleotides are TGTGCCAGCTCACCACGGGGGGGGAGTTACGAGCAGTACTTC. It codes for CASSPRGGSYEQYF. The chain joins TRBV18 to TRBJ2-7; 7 bases map to TRBD2. This CDR3 spans 14 amino acids. Germline lookup yields CDR1 KGHSH and CDR2 LQKENI. V dropped 1 base and J dropped 4; count of bases not matched to a gene: 4. Looking up the rest from reference TRBV18 and TRBJ2-7 gives the full variable domain: NAGVMQNPRHLVRRRGQEARLRCSPMKGHSHVYWYRQLPEEGLKFMVYLQKENIIDESGMPKERFSAEFPKEGPSILRIQQVVRGDSAAYFCASSPRGGSYEQYFGPGTRLTVT.